This is a list of T cell receptor beta chains from one sample in a study of shared clonotypes between healthy human individuals. Sequencing was performed with immunoSEQ multiplex PCR; in TCRdb, only in-frame clones are kept and a portion is missing. The sample consists of a few hundred thousand clones, roughly three quarters of them appearing once. The sample was PBMCs. The source is a woman aged 40 to 55 in good health. Some clones in this sample may be carry-over from other donors' samples. Both conserved end residues are part of each CDR3.

v_call	j_call	cdr3_aa
TRBV20-1	TRBJ2-7	CSARALREQYF
TRBV5-1	TRBJ2-7	CASSLSNGQRENYEQYF
TRBV10-3	TRBJ1-1	CATGSGQGPEAFF
TRBV15	TRBJ2-7	CATSGTGGRYEQYF
TRBV4-2	TRBJ2-1	CASSQIIRNEQFF
TRBV18	TRBJ2-5	CASSPSGGETQYF
TRBV9	TRBJ1-1	CASSPRLDRGEAFF
TRBV30	TRBJ2-3	CAWELAGGTDTQYF
TRBV10-3	TRBJ2-2	CAIRWVIRAGELFF
TRBV4-3	TRBJ1-2	CASSQEGGRGNYGYTF
TRBV6-6	TRBJ1-4	CASSSTGYSEKLFF
TRBV27	TRBJ2-7	CASSHSGTDYEQYF
TRBV30	TRBJ2-7	CAWRSPGEAYEQYF
TRBV29-1	TRBJ1-1	CSATVLGNTEAFF
TRBV7-6	TRBJ2-7	CASSRERGYEQYF
TRBV5-1	TRBJ1-4	CASSLEGTTDEKLFF
TRBV10-1	TRBJ2-2	CASSESFTLNTGELFF
TRBV27	TRBJ1-1	CASSPVSMADTEAFF
TRBV28	TRBJ1-2	CASRLGRAGYGYTF
TRBV19	TRBJ1-5	CASSVGRRLGPQHF
TRBV10-2	TRBJ2-3	CASQPLTSGFTDTQYF
TRBV11-2	TRBJ2-1	CASRPLQVGNEQFF
TRBV6-5	.	CASSSPDSTQYF
TRBV9	TRBJ2-3	CASSVGGGTGTTDTQYF
TRBV2	TRBJ1-4	CASRAGLEKLFF
TRBV19	TRBJ2-4	CASSSGWRNTQYF
TRBV5-4	TRBJ2-7	CASSLGREQYF
TRBV6-7	TRBJ2-7	CASSPHRDIVYEQYF
TRBV27	TRBJ2-1	CASSSQKPWTSGSPSYNEQFF
TRBV6-1	TRBJ2-1	CASREGTSFEQFF
TRBV27	TRBJ1-5	CASSLGGFQPQHF
TRBV28	TRBJ2-2	CASSSPGQKGTGELFF
TRBV6-1	TRBJ1-3	CASSGGLGNTIYF
TRBV27	TRBJ1-4	CASSSTNEKLFF
TRBV27	TRBJ2-3	CASRSPFGTDTQYF